The entry below gives a single TCR beta chain sequence along with its context. The antigen remains undetermined. The data were obtained in a study of neurological immune-mediated disorders. Notes on the study in general: Private repertoires in all groups were suggested, as expanded clones shared no CDR3 amino acid sequences across subjects. Multiple sclerosis was found to have the least TCR clonal expansion, below healthy controls, and HTLV-1-associated myelopathy the most.

Looked up from germline, CDR1 is MNHNS and CDR2 is SASEGT. V was clipped by 6 bases and J by 9 bases; unmatched bases: 12. This CDR3 contains 14 residues. The cDNA was synthesized by 5'RACE incorporating 10-nucleotide random UMIs. Over 190 million TCR-beta sequences, together covering 15-18 subjects, were produced by every individual sequencing run that was carried out. MiXCR was run by TCRdb on the 5' RACE reads, yielding one entry per CDR3 protein. The data hold about 43,000 distinct CDR3 sequences, with approximately 11% observed a single time. The material sequenced was PBMCs. This TCR was sampled from a female donor in good health. This chain uses TRBV6-1 with TRBJ1-2, with 8 bases fitting TRBD1. CDR3 sequence reads: CASSRTGREHSYTF. The CDR3 bases are TGTGCCAGCAGCAGGACAGGGCGGGAGCATAGCTACACCTTC.